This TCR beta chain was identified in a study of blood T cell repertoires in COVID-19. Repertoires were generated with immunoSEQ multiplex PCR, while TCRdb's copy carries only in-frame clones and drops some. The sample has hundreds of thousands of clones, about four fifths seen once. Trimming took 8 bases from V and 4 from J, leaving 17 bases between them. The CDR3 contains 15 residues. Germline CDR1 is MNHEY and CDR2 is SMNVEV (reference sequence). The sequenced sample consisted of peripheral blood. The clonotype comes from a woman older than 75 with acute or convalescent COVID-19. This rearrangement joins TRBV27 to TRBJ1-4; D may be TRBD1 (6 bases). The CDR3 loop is CASRDQGLFNEKLFF. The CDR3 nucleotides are TGTGCCAGCCGTGACCAGGGGTTATTTAATGAAAAACTGTTTTTT.